This TCR beta chain derives from a study of somatic mutations in cytotoxic T cells in rheumatoid arthritis. Across the study: It was right after diagnosis, before any treatment, that patient blood (around 32 ml EDTA) was drawn. Study observations and caveats: Among rheumatoid arthritis patients and age-matched healthy controls, CD8+ T-cell clonality was not significantly different.

Original handling: Seldom did patient CD8+ clones exceeding 1% match published virus-specific TCRB sequences. Clones were read by immunoSEQ multiplex PCR, and TCRdb kept only the in-frame ones, dropping some. V and J calls and clone size are those listed in that table; D and trimming were worked out from the DNA. The profile shows 2,500 to 3,000 clones, approximately 82% of them singletons. Germline CDR1 SGHDT, CDR2 YYEEEE. This CDR3 region has 14 residues. V lost 1 base, J lost 4 bases, and 1 base stayed unmatched. Concerning this clone: Its antigen is currently unknown.

The chain combines TRBV5-6 with TRBJ2-1; 8 positions agree with TRBD2. The clonotype comes from a man in his 60s with rheumatoid arthritis. The specimen sequenced was CD8+ T cells sorted from blood. The CDR3 region has the DNA TGTGCCAGCAGCTTGACTAGCGGTTACAATGAGCAGTTCTTC. Its translation is CASSLTSGYNEQFF.